Below, one T cell receptor (beta chain) is given with its context. The antigen is not known. These data are taken from a study of CD8 T cells in Susac syndrome. Study-wide results and limits: The study recognized that its TCR sequencing and HLA analysis covered a relatively small number of individuals.

With random hexamers, 0.5 to 1 ug RNA was reverse transcribed. Amplification of TCR beta CDR3 used immunoSEQ multiplex PCR across 54 Vbeta and 13 Jbeta. TCRdb independently ran MiXCR on the immunoSEQ multiplex PCR reads; one entry per CDR3 protein. Here the sample spans around 160,000 distinct CDR3 sequences, approximately 94% being singletons. The length of the CDR3 is 17 residues. The ends lost 1 base at V and 1 base at J; junction bases unmatched: 9. Germline assignment: CDR1 MNHEY and CDR2 SVGAGI. It was treatment-naive patients with stable or active relapsing-remitting disease who made up the multiple sclerosis controls.

Sequencing input: CD4+ T cells from PBMCs. J is TRBJ1-2 and V is TRBV6-5; 7 bases agree with TRBD1. The sequence derives from a human donor with multiple sclerosis. CDR3 residues: CASSYFAPGQLNYGYTF. The CDR3 nucleotides are TGTGCCAGCAGTTACTTTGCCCCGGGACAGCTTAACTATGGCTACACCTTC.